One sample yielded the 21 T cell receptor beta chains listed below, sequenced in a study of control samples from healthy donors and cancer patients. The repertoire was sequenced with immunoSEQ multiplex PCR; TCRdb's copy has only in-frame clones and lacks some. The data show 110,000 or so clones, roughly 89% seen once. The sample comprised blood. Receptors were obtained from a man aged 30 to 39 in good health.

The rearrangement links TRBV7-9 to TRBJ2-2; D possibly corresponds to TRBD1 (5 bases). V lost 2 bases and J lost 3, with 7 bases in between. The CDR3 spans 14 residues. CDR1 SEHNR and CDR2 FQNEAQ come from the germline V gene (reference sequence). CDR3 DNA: TGTGCCAGCAGCTTAACCAGGGACACCGGGGAGCTGTTTTTT. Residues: CASSLTRDTGELFF.

The CDR3 DNA sequence: TGTGCCAGCAGTGGCTTAATCGACTCTGGAAACACCATATATTTT. This translates into CASSGLIDSGNTIYF. This chain uses TRBV2 with TRBJ1-3, with D hard to call. The germline gives CDR1 SNHLY, CDR2 FYNNEI. This CDR3 is 15 amino acids long. The V and J ends lost 4 bases and 0 bases respectively, with 10 bases between them.

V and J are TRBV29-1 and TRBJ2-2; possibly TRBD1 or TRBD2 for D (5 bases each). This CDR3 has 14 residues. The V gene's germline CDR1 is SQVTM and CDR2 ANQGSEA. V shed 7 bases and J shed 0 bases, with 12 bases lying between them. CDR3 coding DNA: TGCAGCGCTCGGGACGGATCGAACACCGGGGAGCTGTTTTTT. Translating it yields CSARDGSNTGELFF.

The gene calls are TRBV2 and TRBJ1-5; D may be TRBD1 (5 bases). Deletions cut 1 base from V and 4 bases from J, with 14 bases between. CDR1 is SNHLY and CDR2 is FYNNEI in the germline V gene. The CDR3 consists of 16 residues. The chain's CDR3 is CASSEDQGLGNQPQHF. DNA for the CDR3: TGTGCCAGCAGTGAAGACCAGGGTCTGGGGAATCAGCCCCAGCATTTT.

CDR3 in DNA: TGCGCCAGCAGCATTAGCGGGGGGACTCACAATGAGCAGTTCTTC. Its translation is CASSISGGTHNEQFF. This chain uses TRBV5-1 with TRBJ2-1, with 10 nucleotides matching TRBD2. CDR1 SGHRS and CDR2 YFSETQ come from the germline V gene. The CDR3 consists of 15 residues. V gave up 4 bases and J gave up 5 bases; unmatched junction bases: 6.

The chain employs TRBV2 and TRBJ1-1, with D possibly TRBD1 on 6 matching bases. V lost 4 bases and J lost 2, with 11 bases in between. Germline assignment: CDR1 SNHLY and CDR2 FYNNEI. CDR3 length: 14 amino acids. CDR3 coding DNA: TGTGCCAGCAGTGGGGGAGGGACAAACACTGAAGCTTTCTTT. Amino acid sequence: CASSGGGTNTEAFF.

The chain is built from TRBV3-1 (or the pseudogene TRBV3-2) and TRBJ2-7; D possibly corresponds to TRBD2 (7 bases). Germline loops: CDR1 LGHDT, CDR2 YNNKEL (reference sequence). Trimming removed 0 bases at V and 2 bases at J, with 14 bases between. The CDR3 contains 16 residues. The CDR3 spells CASSQEDGGLAYEQYF. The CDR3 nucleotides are TGTGCCAGCAGCCAAGAGGACGGGGGGCTCGCCTACGAGCAGTACTTC.

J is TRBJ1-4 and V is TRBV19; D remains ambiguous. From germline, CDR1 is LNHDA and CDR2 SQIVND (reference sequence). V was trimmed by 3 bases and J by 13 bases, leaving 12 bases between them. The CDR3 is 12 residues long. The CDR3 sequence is CASSIGRERLFF. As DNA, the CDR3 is TGTGCCAGTAGTATTGGAAGGGAACGACTGTTTTTT.

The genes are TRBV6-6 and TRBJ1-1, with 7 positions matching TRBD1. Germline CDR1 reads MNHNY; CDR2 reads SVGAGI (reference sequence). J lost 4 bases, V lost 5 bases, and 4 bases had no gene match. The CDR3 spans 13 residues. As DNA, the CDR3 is TGTGCCAGCAGTCAACCAGGGGGCACTGAAGCTTTCTTT. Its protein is CASSQPGGTEAFF.

CDR3 protein: CATRGSRNQPQHF. DNA of the CDR3: TGTGCCACCAGAGGCAGCCGCAATCAGCCCCAGCATTTT. J is TRBJ1-5 and V is TRBV24-1; D remains ambiguous. V was trimmed by 7 bases and J by 2 bases, leaving 8 bases between them. Germline V CDR1 and CDR2: KGHDR, SFDVKD. The CDR3 has 13 residues.

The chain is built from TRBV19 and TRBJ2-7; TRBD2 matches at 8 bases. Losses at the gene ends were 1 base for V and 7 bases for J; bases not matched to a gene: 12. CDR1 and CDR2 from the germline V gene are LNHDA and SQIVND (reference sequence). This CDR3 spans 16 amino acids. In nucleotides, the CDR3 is TGTGCCAGTAGTATAGCCTACCAGCGGGGGCAGGGGGAGCAGTACTTC. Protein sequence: CASSIAYQRGQGEQYF.

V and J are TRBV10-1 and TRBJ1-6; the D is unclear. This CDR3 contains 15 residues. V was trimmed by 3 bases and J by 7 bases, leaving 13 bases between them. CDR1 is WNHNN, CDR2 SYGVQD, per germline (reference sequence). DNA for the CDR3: TGCGCCAGCAGTGACCGACTGACTGGAAATTCACCCCTCCACTTT. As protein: CASSDRLTGNSPLHF.

The CDR3 coding sequence is TGCGCCAGCAGTGGACTAGCGGGGAAATACAATGAGCAGTTCTTC. This encodes CASSGLAGKYNEQFF. The V gene is TRBV5-1, the J gene TRBJ2-1; 12 bases map to TRBD2. After removal of 5 bases from V and 4 bases from J, the junction contained 4 bases not matched to a gene. The CDR3 contains 15 residues. The V gene's germline CDR1 is SGHRS and CDR2 YFSETQ.

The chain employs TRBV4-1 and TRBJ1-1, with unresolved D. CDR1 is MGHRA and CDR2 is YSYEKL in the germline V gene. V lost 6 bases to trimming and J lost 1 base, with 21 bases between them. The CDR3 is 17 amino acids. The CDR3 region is CASSLSSTVTGNTEAFF. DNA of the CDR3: TGCGCCAGCAGTCTCTCATCGACTGTAACTGGGAACACTGAAGCTTTCTTT.

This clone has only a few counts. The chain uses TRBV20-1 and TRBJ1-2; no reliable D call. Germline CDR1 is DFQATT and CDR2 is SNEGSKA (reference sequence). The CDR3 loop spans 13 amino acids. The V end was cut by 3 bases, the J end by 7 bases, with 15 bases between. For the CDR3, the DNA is TGCAGTGCTAGTTCCGGGGAGGTCGCTGGCTACACCTTC. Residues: CSASSGEVAGYTF.

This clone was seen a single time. CDR3 amino acids: CASSIDGRQPQHF. CDR3 bases: TGTGCCAGTAGTATAGATGGCAGGCAGCCCCAGCATTTT. This rearrangement joins TRBV19 to TRBJ1-5; D is uncertain. Germline V gene lookup returns CDR1 LNHDA and CDR2 SQIVND (reference sequence). The length of the CDR3 is 13 residues. Trimming left V 0 bases short and J 7 bases short, with 7 bases between.

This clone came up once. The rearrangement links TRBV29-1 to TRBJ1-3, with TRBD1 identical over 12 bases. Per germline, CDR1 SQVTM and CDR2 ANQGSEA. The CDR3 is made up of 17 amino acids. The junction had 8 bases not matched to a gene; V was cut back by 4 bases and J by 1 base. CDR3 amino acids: CSVAGTGGDRSGNTIYF. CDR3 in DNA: TGCAGCGTTGCCGGGACAGGGGGCGATCGGTCTGGAAACACCATATATTTT.

The CDR3 here is CASSQDYLYEQYV. CDR3 nucleotides: TGTGCCAGCAGCCAAGATTACCTCTACGAGCAGTACGTC. V usage is TRBV14 and J usage is TRBJ2-7; D call uncertain. Germline V lookup: CDR1 SGHDN, CDR2 FVKESK. Trimming stripped 0 bases from V and 3 bases from J, with 6 bases between. The CDR3 totals 13 residues.

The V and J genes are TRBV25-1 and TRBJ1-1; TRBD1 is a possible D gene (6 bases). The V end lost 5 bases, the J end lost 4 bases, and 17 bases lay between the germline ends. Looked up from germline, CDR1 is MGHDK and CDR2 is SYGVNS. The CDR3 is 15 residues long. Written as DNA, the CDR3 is TGTGCCAGCAGTCCGGGGGGGCCCTTAGGCACTGAAGCTTTCTTT. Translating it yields CASSPGGPLGTEAFF. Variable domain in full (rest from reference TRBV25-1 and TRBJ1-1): EADIYQTPRYLVIGTGKKITLECSQTMGHDKMYWYQQDPGMELHLIHYSYGVNSTEKGDLSSESTVSRIRTEHFPLTLESARPSHTSQYLCASSPGGPLGTEAFFGQGTRLTVV.

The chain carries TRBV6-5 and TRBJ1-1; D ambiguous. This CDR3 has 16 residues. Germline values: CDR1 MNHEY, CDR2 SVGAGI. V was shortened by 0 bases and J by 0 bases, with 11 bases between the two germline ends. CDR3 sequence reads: CASSYSTWGMNTEAFF. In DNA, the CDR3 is TGTGCCAGCAGTTACTCGACCTGGGGTATGAACACTGAAGCTTTCTTT.

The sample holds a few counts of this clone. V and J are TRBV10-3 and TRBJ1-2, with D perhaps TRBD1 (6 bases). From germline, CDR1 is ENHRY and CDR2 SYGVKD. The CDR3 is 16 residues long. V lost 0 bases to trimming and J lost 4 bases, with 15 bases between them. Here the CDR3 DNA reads TGTGCCATCAGTGAGTCAAGCACAGGGTCGGTCTATGGCTACACCTTC. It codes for CAISESSTGSVYGYTF.